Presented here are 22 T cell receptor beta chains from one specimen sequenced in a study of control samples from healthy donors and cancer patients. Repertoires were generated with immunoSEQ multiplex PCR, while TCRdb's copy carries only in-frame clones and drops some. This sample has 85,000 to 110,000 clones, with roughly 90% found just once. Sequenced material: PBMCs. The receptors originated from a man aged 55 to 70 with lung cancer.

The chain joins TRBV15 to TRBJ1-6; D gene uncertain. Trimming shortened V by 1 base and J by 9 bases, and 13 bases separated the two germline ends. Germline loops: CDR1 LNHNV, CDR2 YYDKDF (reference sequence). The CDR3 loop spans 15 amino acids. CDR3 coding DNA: TGTGCCACCAGCAGAGTGGCAGTCGGAAGTTCACCCCTCCACTTT. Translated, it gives CATSRVAVGSSPLHF. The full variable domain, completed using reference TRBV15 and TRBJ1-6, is DAMVIQNPRYQVTQFGKPVTLSCSQTLNHNVMYWYQQKSSQAPKLLFHYYDKDFNNEADTPDNFQSRRPNTSFCFLDIRSPGLGDTAMYLCATSRVAVGSSPLHFGNGTRLTVT.

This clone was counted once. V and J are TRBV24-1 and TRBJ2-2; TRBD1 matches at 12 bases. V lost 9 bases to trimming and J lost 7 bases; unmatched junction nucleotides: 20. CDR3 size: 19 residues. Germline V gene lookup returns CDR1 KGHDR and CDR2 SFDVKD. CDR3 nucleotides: TGTGCCACCGCCGGAGGTAGGGCGGGACAGGGGGCTCTCGGCGGGGAGCTGTTTTTT. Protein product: CATAGGRAGQGALGGELFF.

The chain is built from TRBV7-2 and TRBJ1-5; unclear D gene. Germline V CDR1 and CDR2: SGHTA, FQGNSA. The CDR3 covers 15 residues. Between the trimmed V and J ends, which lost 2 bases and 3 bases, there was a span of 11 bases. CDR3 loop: CASSLQGRLNQPQHF. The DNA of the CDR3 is TGTGCCAGCAGCTTACAAGGGAGACTCAATCAGCCCCAGCATTTT.

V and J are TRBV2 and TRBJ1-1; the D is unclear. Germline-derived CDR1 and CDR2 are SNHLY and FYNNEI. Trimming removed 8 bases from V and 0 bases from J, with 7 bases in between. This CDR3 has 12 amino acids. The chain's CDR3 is CASGKMNTEAFF. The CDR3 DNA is TGTGCCAGCGGGAAAATGAACACTGAAGCTTTCTTT.

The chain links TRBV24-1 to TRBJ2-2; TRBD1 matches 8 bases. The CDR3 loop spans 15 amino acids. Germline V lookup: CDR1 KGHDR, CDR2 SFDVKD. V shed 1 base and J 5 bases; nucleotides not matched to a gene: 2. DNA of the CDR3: TGTGCCACCAGTGATTTCAGGGGGCGAACCGGGGAGCTGTTTTTT. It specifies CATSDFRGRTGELFF.

CDR3 in amino acids: CASSPVGGGTEAFF. The CDR3 region has the DNA TGTGCCAGCTCACCAGTTGGAGGGGGCACTGAAGCTTTCTTT. The chain is built from TRBV18 and TRBJ1-1, with D possibly being TRBD1 (6 bases). The CDR3 loop spans 14 amino acids. Per germline, CDR1 KGHSH and CDR2 LQKENI. Between the trimmed V and J ends, which lost 2 bases and 4 bases, there was a span of 11 bases.

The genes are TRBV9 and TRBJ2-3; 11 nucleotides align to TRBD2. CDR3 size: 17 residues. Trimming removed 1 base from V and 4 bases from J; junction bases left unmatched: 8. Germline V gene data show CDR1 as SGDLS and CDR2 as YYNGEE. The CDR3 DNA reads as TGTGCCAGCAGCGTAAGTCTAGCGGGGGGCGGGGCAGATACGCAGTATTTT. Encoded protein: CASSVSLAGGGADTQYF.

CDR3 sequence (DNA): TGTGCCAGCAGCTTGGTAGCGGGGGCGTTCTACAATGAGCAGTTCTTC. It codes for CASSLVAGAFYNEQFF. The J gene is TRBJ2-1, the V gene TRBV7-2; 9 bases are a match to TRBD2. Germline loops: CDR1 SGHTA, CDR2 FQGNSA. The CDR3 is 16 residues long. Trimming took 3 bases from V and 3 from J; bases not matched to a gene: 6.

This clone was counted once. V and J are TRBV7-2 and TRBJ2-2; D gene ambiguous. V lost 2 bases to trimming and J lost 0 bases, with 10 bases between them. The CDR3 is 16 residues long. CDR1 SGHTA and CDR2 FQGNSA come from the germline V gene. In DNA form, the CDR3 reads TGTGCCAGCAGCTTAACACAGCCCGCGAACACCGGGGAGCTGTTTTTT. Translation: CASSLTQPANTGELFF.

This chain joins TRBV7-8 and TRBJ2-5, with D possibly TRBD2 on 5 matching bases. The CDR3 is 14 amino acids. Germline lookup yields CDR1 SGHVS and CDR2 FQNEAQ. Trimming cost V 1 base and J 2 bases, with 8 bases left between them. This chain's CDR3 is CASSLGTAQETQYF. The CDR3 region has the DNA TGTGCCAGCAGCTTAGGGACTGCACAAGAGACCCAGTACTTC.

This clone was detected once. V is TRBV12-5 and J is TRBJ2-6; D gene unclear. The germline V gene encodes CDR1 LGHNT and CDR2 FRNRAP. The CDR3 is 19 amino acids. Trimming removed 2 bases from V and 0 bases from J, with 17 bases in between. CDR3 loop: CASGLTPDGVLSGANVLTF. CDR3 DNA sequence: TGTGCTAGTGGTTTGACCCCGGATGGAGTACTCTCTGGGGCCAACGTCCTGACTTTC.

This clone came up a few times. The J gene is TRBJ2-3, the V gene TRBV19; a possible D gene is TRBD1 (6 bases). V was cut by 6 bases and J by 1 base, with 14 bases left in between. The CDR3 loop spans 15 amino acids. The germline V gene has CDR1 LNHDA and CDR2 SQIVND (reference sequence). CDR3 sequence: CASSTPGAGTDTQYF. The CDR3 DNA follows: TGTGCCAGTAGCACCCCAGGGGCGGGCACAGATACGCAGTATTTT.

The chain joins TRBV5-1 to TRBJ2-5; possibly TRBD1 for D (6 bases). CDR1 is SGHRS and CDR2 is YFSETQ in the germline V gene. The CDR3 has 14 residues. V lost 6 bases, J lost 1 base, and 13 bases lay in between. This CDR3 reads CASKLPGAQETQYF. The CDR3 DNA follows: TGCGCCAGCAAACTCCCAGGGGCCCAAGAGACCCAGTACTTC.

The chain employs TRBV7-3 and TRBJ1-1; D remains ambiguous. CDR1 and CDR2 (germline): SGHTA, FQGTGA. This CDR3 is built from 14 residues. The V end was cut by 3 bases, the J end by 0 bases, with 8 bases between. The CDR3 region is CASSFSEVNTEAFF. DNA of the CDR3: TGTGCCAGCAGCTTTTCGGAGGTGAACACTGAAGCTTTCTTT.

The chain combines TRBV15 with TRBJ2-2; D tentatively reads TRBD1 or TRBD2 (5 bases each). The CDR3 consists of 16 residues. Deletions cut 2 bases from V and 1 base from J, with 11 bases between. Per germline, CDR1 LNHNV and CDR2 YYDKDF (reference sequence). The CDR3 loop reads CATSRMRGQNTGELFF. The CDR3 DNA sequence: TGTGCCACCAGCAGAATGAGGGGCCAGAACACCGGGGAGCTGTTTTTT.

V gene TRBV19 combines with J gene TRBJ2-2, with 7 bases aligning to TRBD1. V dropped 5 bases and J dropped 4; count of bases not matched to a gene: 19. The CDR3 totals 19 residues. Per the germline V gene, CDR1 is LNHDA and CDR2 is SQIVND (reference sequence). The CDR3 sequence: CASSQRGQGFAASTGELFF. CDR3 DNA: TGTGCCAGTAGTCAGAGGGGGCAGGGATTTGCCGCGAGCACCGGGGAGCTGTTTTTT.

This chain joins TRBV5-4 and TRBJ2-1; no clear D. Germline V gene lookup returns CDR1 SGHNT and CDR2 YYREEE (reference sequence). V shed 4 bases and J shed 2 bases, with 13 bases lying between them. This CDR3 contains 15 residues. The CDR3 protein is CASSRYSKTYNEQFF. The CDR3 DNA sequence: TGTGCCAGCAGCCGCTATAGTAAGACCTACAATGAGCAGTTCTTC.

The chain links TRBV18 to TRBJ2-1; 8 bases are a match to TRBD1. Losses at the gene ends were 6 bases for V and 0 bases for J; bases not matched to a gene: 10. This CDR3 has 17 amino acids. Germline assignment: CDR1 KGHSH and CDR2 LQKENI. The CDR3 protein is CASSQPNRGSSYNEQFF. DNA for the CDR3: TGTGCCAGCTCCCAACCTAACAGGGGGAGCTCCTACAATGAGCAGTTCTTC.

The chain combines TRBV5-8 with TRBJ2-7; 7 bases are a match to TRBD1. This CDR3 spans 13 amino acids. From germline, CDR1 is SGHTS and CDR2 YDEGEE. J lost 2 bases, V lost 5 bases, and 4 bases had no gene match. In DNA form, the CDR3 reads TGTGCCAGCAGAATACAGGGGACCTACGAGCAGTACGTC. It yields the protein CASRIQGTYEQYV.

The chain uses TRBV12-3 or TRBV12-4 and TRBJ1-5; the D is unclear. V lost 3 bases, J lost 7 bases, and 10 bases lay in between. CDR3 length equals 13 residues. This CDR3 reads CASSLREFQPQHF. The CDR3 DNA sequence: TGTGCCAGCAGTTTGAGGGAGTTCCAGCCCCAGCATTTT.

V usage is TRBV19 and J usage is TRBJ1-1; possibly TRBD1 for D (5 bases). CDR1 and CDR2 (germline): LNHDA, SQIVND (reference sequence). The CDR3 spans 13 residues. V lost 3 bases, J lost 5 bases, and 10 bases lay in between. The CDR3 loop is CASSIGGKTEAFF. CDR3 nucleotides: TGTGCCAGTAGTATCGGGGGAAAAACTGAAGCTTTCTTT.

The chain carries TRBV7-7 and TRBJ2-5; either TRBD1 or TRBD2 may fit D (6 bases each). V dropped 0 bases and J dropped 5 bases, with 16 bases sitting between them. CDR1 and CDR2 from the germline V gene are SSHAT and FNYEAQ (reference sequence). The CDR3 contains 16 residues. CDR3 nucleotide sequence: TGTGCCAGCAGCTTAGCCACGGGACAAGGAGGGGAGACCCAGTACTTC. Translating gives CASSLATGQGGETQYF.